The 17 T cell receptor beta chains below were found in one sample sequenced in a study of blood T cell repertoires in COVID-19. Produced via immunoSEQ multiplex PCR; TCRdb's table is partial and in-frame only. The table shows around 390,000 clones, with approximately 90% occurring only once. Sequences were obtained from PBMCs or T cells enriched from blood (not recorded which). The receptors here all came from a woman between 45 and 60 years old who had recovered from COVID-19.

The V and J genes are TRBV20-1 and TRBJ2-5; no clear D gene. CDR3 size: 12 residues. Germline V CDR1 and CDR2: DFQATT, SNEGSKA (reference sequence). The V end was cut by 3 bases, the J end by 5 bases, with 10 bases between. The CDR3 coding sequence is TGCAGTGCTAGTCCCCGCGAGGAGACCCAGTACTTC. This encodes CSASPREETQYF.

In its sample, this clone was seen once. The chain joins TRBV28 to TRBJ1-1, with D maybe TRBD1 (5 bases). The CDR3 contains 14 residues. V was cut by 8 bases and J by 0 bases, with 13 bases left in between. Per germline, CDR1 MDHEN and CDR2 SYDVKM. The CDR3, as DNA: TGTGCCAGCGTTGTGTCAGGGTTGAACACTGAAGCTTTCTTT. Amino acids: CASVVSGLNTEAFF.

The J gene is TRBJ1-5, the V gene TRBV27, with D perhaps TRBD1 (6 bases). CDR1 is MNHEY and CDR2 is SMNVEV in the germline V gene (reference sequence). The CDR3 spans 14 residues. V dropped 2 bases and J dropped 5 bases, with 10 bases sitting between them. CDR3 coding DNA: TGTGCCAGCAGTTTAGCGTGGGGGCATCAGCCCCAGCATTTT. Translated, it gives CASSLAWGHQPQHF.

The chain uses TRBV7-8 and TRBJ2-3; 8 bases align to TRBD2. Unmatched junction bases numbered 5, after V lost 0 bases and J lost 6 bases. The CDR3 is 15 residues long. CDR1 is SGHVS and CDR2 is FQNEAQ in the germline V gene. The CDR3 DNA reads as TGTGCCAGCAGCTTAGCGCGAATAGCGGGGGATACGCAGTATTTT. This translates into CASSLARIAGDTQYF.

This chain joins TRBV2 and TRBJ1-2; D is undetermined. This CDR3 comprises 12 residues. Germline assignment: CDR1 SNHLY and CDR2 FYNNEI. V dropped 8 bases and J dropped 4 bases, with 11 bases sitting between them. In DNA form, the CDR3 reads TGTGCCAGCGGCCCCGCAGGCTATGGCTACACCTTC. Protein product: CASGPAGYGYTF.

The chain couples TRBV19 to TRBJ1-2; TRBD1 matches 9 bases. Germline CDR1 LNHDA, CDR2 SQIVND (reference sequence). After removal of 6 bases from V and 4 bases from J, the junction contained 15 bases not matched to a gene. The CDR3 runs 17 residues. CDR3 in DNA: TGTGCCAGTAGCGACGGGACAGGGAGGGGTCGTGGCTATGGCTACACCTTC. Its translation: CASSDGTGRGRGYGYTF.

The gene calls are TRBV25-1 and TRBJ1-2, with D perhaps matching TRBD1 (5 bases). The CDR3 consists of 15 residues. Germline loops: CDR1 MGHDK, CDR2 SYGVNS. V was trimmed by 3 bases and J by 7 bases, leaving 18 bases between them. DNA for the CDR3: TGTGCCAGCAGTGATAATGACAGAGGCTTAAGTGGCTACACCTTC. Protein product: CASSDNDRGLSGYTF.

The CDR3 DNA reads as TGCGCCAGCAGCCAAGATATGCGGGGGCCCACCGGGGAGCTGTTTTTT. It codes for CASSQDMRGPTGELFF. V is TRBV4-1 and J is TRBJ2-2; a weak D match, TRBD2 (7 bases). V shed 0 bases and J shed 4 bases, with 12 bases lying between them. The length of the CDR3 is 16 residues. CDR1 is MGHRA and CDR2 is YSYEKL in the germline V gene.

The CDR3: CASTPRWQAQETQYF. CDR3 bases: TGCGCCAGCACCCCACGTTGGCAGGCCCAAGAGACCCAGTACTTC. The chain employs TRBV4-1 and TRBJ2-5, with D unresolved. V was trimmed by 7 bases and J by 1 base, leaving 16 bases between them. The CDR3 has 15 amino acids. The germline V gene encodes CDR1 MGHRA and CDR2 YSYEKL.

The rearrangement uses TRBV7-8 and TRBJ2-7; TRBD1 might be the D (5 bases). The CDR3 loop spans 15 amino acids. Germline CDR1 and CDR2: SGHVS and FQNEAQ. V gave up 5 bases and J gave up 0 bases, with 14 bases separating them. CDR3 sequence reads: CASSLTLTASYEQYF. Written as DNA, the CDR3 is TGTGCCAGCAGCCTAACCCTGACAGCCTCCTACGAGCAGTACTTC.

The chain has TRBV4-2 and TRBJ2-3, with 15 bases aligning to TRBD2. The CDR3 totals 17 residues. CDR1 LGHNA and CDR2 YNFKEQ come from the germline V gene. J lost 6 bases, V lost 2 bases, and 6 bases had no gene match. Here the CDR3 DNA reads TGTGCCAGCAGCCAATCTAGGACTAGCGGGGGGGAGGATACGCAGTATTTT. Its translation is CASSQSRTSGGEDTQYF.

This chain uses TRBV18 with TRBJ1-6, with TRBD1 identical over 8 bases. With V trimmed by 1 base and J by 1 base, 3 bases remained unmatched. Germline V gene sequence: CDR1 KGHSH, CDR2 LQKENI. The CDR3 totals 17 residues. This chain's CDR3 is CASSPLDRESYNSPLHF. In DNA, the CDR3 is TGTGCCAGCTCACCACTGGACAGGGAATCCTATAATTCACCCCTCCACTTT. The full variable domain, completed using reference TRBV18 and TRBJ1-6, is NAGVMQNPRHLVRRRGQEARLRCSPMKGHSHVYWYRQLPEEGLKFMVYLQKENIIDESGMPKERFSAEFPKEGPSILRIQQVVRGDSAAYFCASSPLDRESYNSPLHFGNGTRLTVT.

This chain links TRBV7-9 with TRBJ1-6, with 7 nucleotides matching TRBD1. Trimming took 2 bases from V and 10 from J; bases not matched to a gene: 8. The CDR3 extends over 15 amino acids. Germline loops: CDR1 SEHNR, CDR2 FQNEAQ (reference sequence). This chain's CDR3 is CASSLQTGSGSPLHF. CDR3 sequence (DNA): TGTGCCAGCAGCTTACAGACAGGGTCGGGATCACCCCTCCACTTT.

This clone occurred once. This chain uses TRBV5-1 with TRBJ1-1; the D gene is possibly TRBD1 (6 bases). Germline values: CDR1 SGHRS, CDR2 YFSETQ. This CDR3 comprises 17 residues. V was cut by 3 bases and J by 3 bases, with 21 bases left in between. The CDR3 coding sequence is TGCGCCAGCAGCTCAATAGTGTCTACAGGGACCGACACTGAAGCTTTCTTT. The encoded protein is CASSSIVSTGTDTEAFF. Full variable domain (outside the CDR3, taken from reference TRBV5-1 and TRBJ1-1): KAGVTQTPRYLIKTRGQQVTLSCSPISGHRSVSWYQQTPGQGLQFLFEYFSETQRNKGNFPGRFSGRQFSNSRSEMNVSTLELGDSALYLCASSSIVSTGTDTEAFFGQGTRLTVV.

V usage is TRBV28 and J usage is TRBJ2-3; TRBD2 might be the D (6 bases). Germline values: CDR1 MDHEN, CDR2 SYDVKM. This CDR3 has 11 amino acids. Trimming took off 6 bases at V and 7 bases at J, with 8 bases between the two ends. DNA of the CDR3: TGTGCCAGCAGCGGGACTTATACGCAGTATTTT. Its protein is CASSGTYTQYF.

The V and J genes are TRBV11-2 and TRBJ1-2, with 7 bases that match TRBD1. Looked up from germline, CDR1 is SGHAT and CDR2 is FQNNGV. V lost 1 base and J lost 4; bases outside the gene matches: 9. This CDR3 contains 16 residues. CDR3 DNA: TGTGCCAGCAGCTTAGTAGCAGGGGGGTCGAGCTATGGCTACACCTTC. Amino acids: CASSLVAGGSSYGYTF. The variable domain in full, with the rest retrieved from reference TRBV11-2 and TRBJ1-2, is EAGVAQSPRYKIIEKRQSVAFWCNPISGHATLYWYQQILGQGPKLLIQFQNNGVVDDSQLPKDRFSAERLKGVDSTLKIQPAKLEDSAVYLCASSLVAGGSSYGYTFGSGTRLTVV.

This chain connects TRBV12-3 or TRBV12-4 to TRBJ1-1; D is unresolved. V lost 6 bases and J lost 3, with 11 bases in between. CDR3 length: 13 amino acids. CDR3 bases: TGTGCCAGCAGCCCGGCTCGGGACACTGAAGCTTTCTTT. It yields the protein CASSPARDTEAFF.